The 16 T cell receptor beta chains listed next were all sequenced from one sample in a study of cytomegalovirus exposure and HLA in healthy donors. PCR involved 60 Vbeta and 13 Jbeta primers. Produced via immunoSEQ multiplex PCR; TCRdb's table is partial and in-frame only. The sample consists of around 74,000 clones, 79% of them appearing once. Sequences were obtained from PBMCs. The receptors stem from a man between 25 and 39 years old in good health and CMV-seronegative.

The V gene is TRBV7-2, the J gene TRBJ2-3; 7 positions agree with TRBD1. V lost 10 bases to trimming and J lost 2 bases; unmatched junction nucleotides: 9. The length of the CDR3 is 14 residues. Germline V gives CDR1 SGHTA, CDR2 FQGNSA. CDR3 sequence (DNA): TGTGCCACGAAAATGGACAGGTTCACAGATACGCAGTATTTT. Translating gives CATKMDRFTDTQYF. The complete variable domain, with remaining parts taken from reference TRBV7-2 and TRBJ2-3, reads GAGVSQSPSNKVTEKGKDVELRCDPISGHTALYWYRQSLGQGLEFLIYFQGNSAPDKSGLPSDRFSAERTGGSVSTLTIQRTQQEDSAVYLCATKMDRFTDTQYFGPGTRLTVL.

This clone was seen a handful of times. This chain joins TRBV7-9 and TRBJ2-7; 11 bases fit TRBD2. Germline V gene data show CDR1 as SEHNR and CDR2 as FQNEAQ (reference sequence). After removal of 5 bases from V and 6 bases from J, the junction contained 9 bases not matched to a gene. The CDR3 has 15 amino acids. CDR3 in DNA: TGTGCCAGCAGCCCCGATAGCGGGGGGGTACCCGAGCAGTACTTC. It encodes CASSPDSGGVPEQYF.

The chain recombines TRBV21-1 with TRBJ1-5; the table calls TRBD1, which could not be checked here. TRBV21-1 is a pseudogene segment. The CDR3 contains 15 residues. Here the CDR3 reads CASSKITRSNQPQHF. In DNA form, the CDR3 reads TGTGCCAGCAGCAAAATTACACGTAGCAATCAGCCCCAGCATTTT.

This chain joins TRBV18 and TRBJ2-1, with TRBD1 matching over 8 bases. V lost 4 bases and J lost 8; bases outside the gene matches: 7. The CDR3 loop spans 14 amino acids. Germline V CDR1 and CDR2: KGHSH, LQKENI. The CDR3 here is CASSRTGTDDEQFF. In DNA, the CDR3 is TGTGCCAGCTCACGGACAGGGACCGATGATGAGCAGTTCTTC.

The chain uses TRBV4-3 and TRBJ1-6, with 7 bases aligning to TRBD1. The CDR3 is made up of 15 amino acids. Trimming cost V 1 base and J 8 bases; bases outside gene matches: 5. Per the germline V gene, CDR1 is LGHNA and CDR2 is YSLEER. CDR3 DNA sequence: TGCGCCAGCAGCCAAGTGGTACAGGGGTATTCACCCCTCCACTTT. Encoded protein: CASSQVVQGYSPLHF.

CDR3 in amino acids: CASSRGMNTEAFF. The CDR3 nucleotides read TGTGCCAGCAGCAGGGGGATGAACACTGAAGCTTTCTTT. J is TRBJ1-1 and V is TRBV6-1; TRBD1 matches at 7 bases. V lost 6 bases and J lost 0; bases outside the gene matches: 1. This CDR3 spans 13 amino acids. Germline V gene lookup returns CDR1 MNHNS and CDR2 SASEGT.

This clone came up a few times. This chain joins TRBV9 and TRBJ2-5; TRBD2 matches 12 bases. CDR3 length: 18 residues. The V gene end was trimmed by 0 bases and the J gene end by 4 bases; junction bases not matched to a gene: 10. Germline CDR1 and CDR2: SGDLS and YYNGEE. The DNA for the CDR3 is TGTGCCAGCAGCGTAGACCTAGCGGGAGGGGGAAAGGTAGAGACCCAGTACTTC. As protein: CASSVDLAGGGKVETQYF.

The chain combines TRBV28 with TRBJ2-4, with D hard to call. Germline assignment: CDR1 MDHEN and CDR2 SYDVKM. The CDR3 runs to 12 residues. Trimming took 6 bases from V and 5 from J, leaving 8 bases between them. The CDR3 loop is CASSQLQNIQYF. The CDR3, as DNA: TGTGCCAGCAGCCAACTACAAAACATTCAGTACTTC.

J is TRBJ2-7 and V is TRBV27; tentative D call: TRBD1 (6 bases). V was shortened by 4 bases and J by 5 bases, with 15 bases between the two germline ends. The CDR3 has 14 residues. The germline gives CDR1 MNHEY, CDR2 SMNVEV (reference sequence). The CDR3 region has the DNA TGTGCCAGCAGTTACCTGGGGGCGGAGAACGAGCAGTACTTC. Amino acids: CASSYLGAENEQYF.

The rearrangement uses TRBV9 and TRBJ2-7; possibly TRBD2 for D (5 bases). Germline V gives CDR1 SGDLS, CDR2 YYNGEE. This CDR3 is built from 13 residues. The ends were cut back, 4 bases at V and 0 bases at J, with 8 bases in the middle. The CDR3 DNA reads TGTGCCAGCAGCCCCGGGGACTCCTACGAGCAGTACTTC. It yields the protein CASSPGDSYEQYF.

V usage is TRBV10-3 and J usage is TRBJ2-7; tentative D call: TRBD1 (6 bases). The CDR3 runs to 15 residues. V gave up 3 bases and J gave up 4 bases, with 16 bases separating them. Germline loops: CDR1 ENHRY, CDR2 SYGVKD. CDR3: CAISDPKGGIYEQYF. CDR3 bases: TGTGCCATCAGTGACCCTAAAGGGGGAATATACGAGCAGTACTTC.

V and J are TRBV30 and TRBJ1-1, with 7 bases fitting TRBD1. Trimming took 3 bases from V and 11 from J; bases not matched to a gene: 6. The CDR3 runs to 11 residues. Per the germline V gene, CDR1 is GTSNPN and CDR2 is SVGIG (reference sequence). CDR3 loop: CAWSGTGVAFF. CDR3 sequence (DNA): TGTGCCTGGAGCGGTACAGGGGTGGCTTTCTTT.

The rearrangement uses TRBV29-1 and TRBJ2-7; D possibly corresponds to TRBD2 (5 bases). Germline V gives CDR1 SQVTM, CDR2 ANQGSEA. The CDR3 loop spans 14 amino acids. V was cut by 1 base and J by 2 bases, with 12 bases left in between. In DNA form, the CDR3 reads TGCAGCGTTGAAGGGCTAGCAACGCCCTACGAGCAGTACTTC. Translation: CSVEGLATPYEQYF.

There are a few counts of this clone. The chain recombines TRBV30 with TRBJ1-5, with D maybe TRBD1 (5 bases). V lost 4 bases and J 10 bases, leaving 14 bases between the germline ends. The CDR3 consists of 12 residues. From germline, CDR1 is GTSNPN and CDR2 SVGIG (reference sequence). The CDR3 DNA is TGTGCCTGGACCTCCCTGGGGGGTCCCCAGCATTTT. Its translation is CAWTSLGGPQHF.

CDR3 amino acids: CAWSVPRGRETQYF. For the CDR3, the DNA is TGTGCCTGGAGTGTACCCAGGGGGCGGGAGACCCAGTACTTC. The chain uses TRBV30 and TRBJ2-5; TRBD1 matches at 8 bases. There are 14 residues in the CDR3. V shed 0 bases and J 5 bases; nucleotides not matched to a gene: 5. The germline CDR1 and CDR2 sequences are GTSNPN and SVGIG (reference sequence).

This chain uses TRBV25-1 with TRBJ2-7; D is possibly TRBD1 (5 bases). The CDR3 totals 11 residues. From germline, CDR1 is MGHDK and CDR2 SYGVNS. The germline V and J ends were trimmed by 9 bases and 3 bases, with 9 bases remaining between them. CDR3 nucleotides: TGTGCCAGTTGCCAGGGCTACGAGCAGTACTTC. As protein: CASCQGYEQYF.